Sequencing of this TCR beta chain was carried out in a study of cytomegalovirus exposure and HLA in healthy donors. Study-level results: Accurate predictions that matched the HLA-A and HLA-B alleles of most subjects were reportedly made from TCR beta sequences. Relative to the approximately 700-donor mean, N-insertions were reportedly fewer in an Asian-associated ancestry cluster in a later analysis. A later analysis showed that HLA-associated TCR beta chains had undergone more clonal expansion than equally common others.

In the case of this clone: Its target is unknown.

This CDR3 has 12 residues. With 5 bases removed from V and 5 bases from J, the gap between germline ends came to 10 bases. The germline CDR1 and CDR2 sequences are SGHNT and YENEEA. Primers for the PCR totalled 60 Vbeta and 13 Jbeta. Using immunoSEQ multiplex PCR, the repertoire was profiled, and TCRdb retains in-frame clones only, with some absent. In all, the sample yields about 160,000 clones. The sample taken for sequencing was PBMCs. The sequence was collected from a woman between 50 and 59 years old in good health and CMV-seronegative. The chain carries TRBV11-3 and TRBJ2-7; the D is unclear. The CDR3 DNA follows: TGTGCCAGCAGCCAAACTCGTGACGAGCAGTACTTC. It translates to CASSQTRDEQYF.